The rows below give T cell receptor beta chains drawn from one sample of a study of cytomegalovirus exposure and HLA in healthy donors. Using immunoSEQ multiplex PCR, the repertoire was profiled, and TCRdb retains in-frame clones only, with some absent. Seen in this sample are around 100,000 clones; the ten most common clones hold approximately 6.8%. Sequencing was carried out using PBMCs. These receptors were obtained from a middle-aged man in good health and CMV-seropositive. Each CDR3 is given with its conserved first and last residue. D genes are given only for firm matches.

V,D,J,CDR3,DNA
TRBV27,-,TRBJ2-7,CASSPTYRFYEQYF,TGTGCCAGCAGTCCGACCTACAGGTTCTACGAGCAGTACTTC
TRBV7-6,TRBD1,TRBJ2-1,CASSFGGDRGKEQFF,TGTGCCAGCAGCTTCGGAGGGGACAGGGGGAAAGAGCAGTTCTTC
TRBV30,-,TRBJ1-4,CAWSVREEVNEKLFF,TGTGCCTGGAGTGTACGGGAAGAGGTTAATGAAAAACTGTTTTTT
TRBV9,TRBD2,TRBJ2-1,CASSVGLAGVYNEQFF,TGTGCCAGCAGCGTAGGGCTAGCGGGAGTTTACAATGAGCAGTTCTTC
TRBV9,-,TRBJ2-1,CASSVTGEGVHEQFF,TGTGCCAGCAGCGTTACGGGAGAAGGTGTGCATGAGCAGTTCTTC
TRBV5-1,-,TRBJ1-1,CASRPTVNTEAFF,TGCGCCAGCAGACCAACGGTGAACACTGAAGCTTTCTTT
TRBV2,-,TRBJ1-5,CASILWRDGQPQHF,TGTGCCAGCATTCTTTGGAGGGATGGTCAGCCCCAGCATTTT
TRBV28,-,TRBJ1-2,CASSFPGLVYGYTF,TGTGCCAGCAGTTTTCCAGGGTTGGTCTATGGCTACACCTTC
TRBV5-4,-,TRBJ2-5,CASSLRQAVQETQYF,TGTGCCAGCAGCCTCCGACAGGCCGTCCAAGAGACCCAGTACTTC
TRBV7-2,-,TRBJ2-7,CASSPRGGRGAGEQYF,TGTGCCAGCAGCCCCCGCGGTGGCAGGGGGGCCGGAGAGCAGTACTTC
TRBV6-6,-,TRBJ1-1,CASSTSGQRTEAFF,TGTGCCAGCAGTACTTCCGGACAGCGCACTGAAGCTTTCTTT
TRBV2,-,TRBJ2-7,CASSEYGSLGGVFYEQYF,TGTGCCAGCAGTGAATACGGGAGTTTAGGGGGGGTCTTCTACGAGCAGTACTTC
TRBV11-2,TRBD1,TRBJ2-3,CASREPGQGTDTQYF,TGTGCCAGCAGGGAGCCGGGACAGGGAACAGATACGCAGTATTTT
TRBV9,-,TRBJ2-1,CASSPESPTPYNEQFF,TGTGCCAGCAGCCCCGAGAGTCCCACCCCTTACAATGAGCAGTTCTTC
TRBV5-6,-,TRBJ1-1,CASSITGLATEAFF,TGTGCCAGCAGCATAACAGGGTTGGCCACTGAAGCTTTCTTT
TRBV28,-,TRBJ1-2,CASSLTLVLTDNYGYTF,TGTGCCAGCAGTTTAACTCTGGTCTTGACAGACAACTATGGCTACACCTTC
TRBV28,-,TRBJ1-4,CATSRVLNEKLFF,TGTGCCACCTCCCGGGTCCTTAATGAAAAACTGTTTTTT
TRBV7-8,TRBD2,TRBJ2-2,CASSLGRSGRPGTGELFF,TGTGCCAGCAGCCTAGGAAGGAGCGGGAGACCGGGCACCGGGGAGCTGTTTTTT
TRBV7-2,-,TRBJ1-2,CASSNEQGNGYTF,TGTGCCAGCAGCAACGAACAGGGTAATGGCTACACCTTC
TRBV28,-,TRBJ2-1,CASRDWGGQTNNEQFF,TGTGCCAGCAGAGATTGGGGCGGCCAGACGAACAATGAGCAGTTCTTC
TRBV7-9,TRBD2,TRBJ2-2,CASSRTSGSSGELFF,TGTGCCAGCAGTCGTACTAGCGGGAGCTCCGGGGAGCTGTTTTTT
TRBV28,-,TRBJ2-7,CASSLSLGNSYEQYF,TGTGCCAGCAGTTTGTCTCTAGGAAATTCCTACGAGCAGTACTTC
TRBV9,TRBD2,TRBJ2-1,CASSPSGRAPYNEQFF,TGTGCCAGCAGCCCGAGCGGGAGGGCCCCCTACAATGAGCAGTTCTTC
TRBV21-1,-,TRBJ2-7,CASSKGAKLVALSYEQYF,TGTGCCAGCAGCAAAGGTGCGAAATTGGTAGCGCTTTCCTACGAGCAGTACTTC
TRBV18,TRBD1,TRBJ2-1,CASSPRPGTGVNEQFF,TGTGCCAGCTCACCGAGACCGGGGACAGGGGTTAATGAGCAGTTCTTC
TRBV5-6,-,TRBJ2-7,CASSLEHNEQYF,TGTGCCAGCAGCTTGGAACACAACGAGCAGTACTTC
TRBV6-6,-,TRBJ2-6,CASRASVAANVLTF,TGTGCCAGCAGGGCTTCAGTTGCGGCCAACGTCCTGACTTTC
TRBV10-2,-,TRBJ1-3,CASRGLSGNTIYF,TGCGCCAGTAGAGGACTGTCTGGAAACACCATATATTTT
TRBV14,TRBD1,TRBJ2-7,CASSQGTGSSYEQYF,TGTGCCAGCAGCCAAGGGACAGGGAGCTCCTACGAGCAGTACTTC
TRBV29-1,TRBD1,TRBJ2-7,CSVEGPKQGAYEQYF,TGCAGCGTTGAGGGACCTAAACAGGGGGCCTACGAGCAGTACTTC
TRBV29-1,-,TRBJ2-3,CSLKIGSDTQYF,TGCAGCTTAAAGATTGGCTCAGATACGCAGTATTTT
TRBV11-2,TRBD2,TRBJ2-1,CASIKGTSGSNNEQFF,TGTGCCAGCATCAAAGGGACTAGCGGGAGCAACAATGAGCAGTTCTTC
TRBV13,TRBD2,TRBJ2-5,CASSLGSGTSGQETQYF,TGTGCCAGCAGCTTAGGCAGTGGGACTAGCGGACAAGAGACCCAGTACTTC
TRBV28,TRBD1,TRBJ2-7,CASSKTPGTGGNEQYF,TGTGCCAGCAGTAAAACCCCCGGGACAGGGGGGAACGAGCAGTACTTC
TRBV11-2,-,TRBJ2-3,CASSPGVSESDTQYF,TGTGCCAGCAGCCCAGGGGTTAGCGAGTCAGATACGCAGTATTTT
TRBV5-4,TRBD2,TRBJ2-6,CASNSRLAGVGANVLTF,TGTGCCAGCAACTCGCGACTAGCGGGAGTTGGGGCCAACGTCCTGACTTTC
TRBV27,TRBD2,TRBJ2-7,CASSSLAEAHYEQYF,TGTGCCAGCAGTTCCCTAGCGGAGGCCCACTACGAGCAGTACTTC